One sample yielded the 24 T cell receptor beta chains listed below, sequenced in a study of CD8 T cells in Susac syndrome. Roughly 0.45 to 1 ug RNA was reverse transcribed with random hexamers. TCRdb reanalysed the immunoSEQ multiplex PCR reads using MiXCR and keeps one entry per CDR3 protein. Of roughly 150,000 distinct CDR3 sequences in the sample, 85% to 95% were seen once. Input material: CD4+ T cells from PBMCs. The source of these receptors is a human donor with Susac syndrome.

This clonotype was counted once. The chain recombines TRBV23-1 with TRBJ1-3, with D maybe TRBD1 (6 bases). TRBV23-1 falls under the ORF class, with uncertain function. The ends were cut back, 4 bases at V and 8 bases at J, with 18 bases in the middle. The CDR3 is 15 amino acids. The CDR3 DNA sequence: TGCGCCAGCAGTCCCGTCCAGGGGTCCCCTGACACCATATATTTT. Amino acids: CASSPVQGSPDTIYF.

The gene calls are TRBV7-9 and TRBJ2-5; 10 bases agree with TRBD2. This CDR3 contains 15 residues. The trim removed 4 bases at V and 3 bases at J, leaving 5 bases unmatched. Germline CDR1 reads SEHNR; CDR2 reads FQNEAQ (reference sequence). Written as DNA, the CDR3 is TGTGCCAGCAGCTCTGGACTAGCGGAGAAAGAGACCCAGTACTTC. It codes for CASSSGLAEKETQYF. Together with reference TRBV7-9 and TRBJ2-5, the CDR3 gives the full variable domain: DTGVSQNPRHKITKRGQNVTFRCDPISEHNRLYWYRQTLGQGPEFLTYFQNEAQLEKSRLLSDRFSAERPKGSFSTLEIQRTEQGDSAMYLCASSSGLAEKETQYFGPGTRLLVL.

The rearrangement uses TRBV3-1 and TRBJ2-7; no clear D. Trimming pared 1 base from V and 6 bases from J, leaving 10 bases between. From germline, CDR1 is LGHDT and CDR2 YNNKEL (reference sequence). This CDR3 has 13 amino acids. The CDR3 nucleotides are TGTGCCAGCAGCCAAGTCCCTCAAAGCGAGCAGTACTTC. It yields the protein CASSQVPQSEQYF.

This chain joins TRBV9 and TRBJ2-7; D remains unclear. This CDR3 has 13 amino acids. Trimming cost V 4 bases and J 6 bases, with 14 bases left between them. Per germline, CDR1 SGDLS and CDR2 YYNGEE. The CDR3 DNA reads TGTGCCAGCAGCAGGTTGCCCGACGGCGAGCAGTACTTC. Translating gives CASSRLPDGEQYF.

The chain links TRBV7-2 to TRBJ2-6; D perhaps matches TRBD1 (5 bases). The CDR3 is made up of 15 amino acids. Germline lookup yields CDR1 SGHTA and CDR2 FQGNSA. Trimming took off 5 bases at V and 1 base at J, with 9 bases between the two ends. CDR3 in amino acids: CASSPRVSGANVLTF. CDR3 DNA sequence: TGTGCCAGCAGCCCCAGGGTTTCTGGGGCCAACGTCCTGACTTTC.

CDR3 loop: CASSPQGDANYGYTF. In DNA form, the CDR3 reads TGTGCCAGCTCACCACAGGGCGATGCTAACTATGGCTACACCTTC. The J gene is TRBJ1-2, the V gene TRBV18; no firm D call. Germline CDR1 reads KGHSH; CDR2 reads LQKENI. This CDR3 comprises 15 residues. V was clipped by 1 base and J by 0 bases, with 9 bases between them.

This chain connects TRBV15 to TRBJ1-2, with D tentatively TRBD1 (5 bases). With 8 bases removed from V and 6 bases from J, the gap between germline ends came to 10 bases. CDR1 and CDR2 (germline): LNHNV, YYDKDF (reference sequence). The CDR3 loop spans 11 amino acids. CDR3 loop: CATGGWDGYTF. The CDR3 nucleotides are TGTGCCACCGGGGGTTGGGATGGCTACACCTTC.

V usage is TRBV7-2 and J usage is TRBJ2-1, with unresolved D. The CDR3 loop spans 14 amino acids. CDR1 is SGHTA and CDR2 is FQGNSA in the germline V gene. The V end was cut by 3 bases, the J end by 11 bases, with 17 bases between. The chain's CDR3 is CASSFAETVPQQFF. The CDR3 DNA sequence: TGTGCCAGCAGCTTCGCGGAGACGGTTCCCCAGCAGTTCTTC.

The J gene is TRBJ1-2, the V gene TRBV11-1, with D possibly being TRBD1 (5 bases). The CDR3 is made up of 14 amino acids. Germline lookup yields CDR1 SGHAT and CDR2 FQDESV (reference sequence). V was cut by 5 bases and J by 4 bases, with 14 bases left in between. In nucleotides, the CDR3 is TGTGCCAGCAGCCGGGGACGGCTAAGCTATGGCTACACCTTC. Protein product: CASSRGRLSYGYTF. Supplemented by reference TRBV11-1 and TRBJ1-2, the full variable domain reads EAEVAQSPRYKITEKSQAVAFWCDPISGHATLYWYRQILGQGPELLVQFQDESVVDDSQLPKDRFSAERLKGVDSTLKIQPAELGDSAMYLCASSRGRLSYGYTFGSGTRLTVV.

The chain recombines TRBV20-1 with TRBJ2-7; the match to TRBD2 covers 11 bases. Germline V gives CDR1 DFQATT, CDR2 SNEGSKA (reference sequence). V lost 5 bases and J lost 2; bases outside the gene matches: 5. The CDR3 is 14 amino acids. CDR3 amino acids: CSASTSGAAYEQYF. The DNA for the CDR3 is TGCAGTGCTTCGACTAGCGGGGCCGCCTACGAGCAGTACTTC.

This clonotype was observed a single time. The CDR3 DNA sequence: TGTGCCACCAGCACCAGGGGGGCGGGGCTCACAGATACGCAGTATTTT. Protein sequence: CATSTRGAGLTDTQYF. This chain joins TRBV15 and TRBJ2-3, with a tentative D call TRBD1 (7 bases). Trimming left V 4 bases short and J 2 bases short, with 16 bases between. The CDR3 is 16 residues long. The germline V gene has CDR1 LNHNV and CDR2 YYDKDF (reference sequence).

This rearrangement joins TRBV29-1 to TRBJ2-3; D remains ambiguous. Germline assignment: CDR1 SQVTM and CDR2 ANQGSEA. The CDR3 runs to 16 residues. Trimming left V 0 bases short and J 1 base short, with 14 bases between. As DNA, the CDR3 is TGCAGCGTTGAAGATCGAATGGGGTCCCGCACAGATACGCAGTATTTT. This sequence encodes CSVEDRMGSRTDTQYF.

J is TRBJ2-7 and V is TRBV29-1; no firm D call. Trimming pared 6 bases from V and 2 bases from J, leaving 8 bases between. The CDR3 sequence is 11 residues long. Germline values: CDR1 SQVTM, CDR2 ANQGSEA. This CDR3 reads CSVAVPYEQYF. The CDR3 DNA reads TGCAGCGTGGCCGTTCCCTACGAGCAGTACTTC.

The chain recombines TRBV25-1 with TRBJ2-3; either TRBD1 or TRBD2 may fit D (5 bases each). Trimming left V 4 bases short and J 0 bases short, with 14 bases between. Looked up from germline, CDR1 is MGHDK and CDR2 is SYGVNS. The CDR3 has 16 residues. For the CDR3, the DNA is TGTGCCAGCAGTGTGAGGGGAATCACTAGCACAGATACGCAGTATTTT. It is translated as CASSVRGITSTDTQYF.

The chain carries TRBV29-1 and TRBJ2-7; D is tentatively TRBD1 or TRBD2 (5 bases each). V shed 1 base and J shed 7 bases, with 8 bases lying between them. This CDR3 has 11 residues. Germline V gene lookup returns CDR1 SQVTM and CDR2 ANQGSEA. The CDR3 sequence: CSVEGGSEQYF. In nucleotides, the CDR3 is TGCAGCGTTGAAGGGGGGAGTGAGCAGTACTTC.

The V and J genes are TRBV20-1 and TRBJ1-6, with D possibly TRBD1 on 6 matching bases. Trimming left V 6 bases short and J 7 bases short, with 13 bases between. Looked up from germline, CDR1 is DFQATT and CDR2 is SNEGSKA (reference sequence). This CDR3 is built from 13 residues. The CDR3 loop is CSAETGNNSPLHF. Written as DNA, the CDR3 is TGCAGTGCCGAGACAGGAAACAATTCACCCCTCCACTTT.

This clonotype was counted between two and nine times. The chain couples TRBV6-1 to TRBJ2-5, with a weak D call TRBD1 (5 bases). Trimming removed 5 bases at V and 5 bases at J, with 12 bases between. The CDR3 spans 13 residues. CDR1 is MNHNS, CDR2 SASEGT, per germline. This chain's CDR3 is CASSSGWMETQYF. CDR3 DNA: TGTGCCAGCAGTTCAGGGTGGATGGAGACCCAGTACTTC.

The chain couples TRBV4-1 to TRBJ2-5; 7 bases align to TRBD2. CDR1 and CDR2 (germline): MGHRA, YSYEKL. V lost 2 bases, J lost 4 bases, and 7 bases stayed unmatched. The CDR3 totals 15 residues. This CDR3 is CASSQPGGGGETQYF. CDR3 coding DNA: TGCGCCAGCAGCCAACCGGGGGGAGGTGGAGAGACCCAGTACTTC.

This chain uses TRBV7-3 with TRBJ2-3, with 7 bases matching TRBD2. The CDR3 spans 15 residues. The ends lost 1 base at V and 6 bases at J; junction bases unmatched: 7. In germline, CDR1 is SGHTA, CDR2 FQGTGA. CDR3 coding DNA: TGTGCCAGCAGCTTAAGTCCCAGCGGGGTGGATACGCAGTATTTT. Translated: CASSLSPSGVDTQYF.

This clonotype was seen a handful of times. Its ends do not fully match the called genes, so a read error is possible. The V and J genes are TRBV5-1 and TRBJ2-5, with D perhaps matching TRBD1 (6 bases). CDR3 length: 13 amino acids. The germline gives CDR1 SGHRS, CDR2 YFSETQ. The CDR3, as DNA: TGTGCCAGCAGTGGGGGCACCCAAGAGACCCAGTACTTC. Translating it yields CASSGGTQETQYF.

This chain uses TRBV4-3 with TRBJ1-4, with D possibly TRBD1 on 6 matching bases. V lost 3 bases to trimming and J lost 7 bases, with 15 bases between them. CDR3 size: 15 residues. CDR1 and CDR2 (germline): LGHNA, YSLEER. CDR3 in amino acids: CASSQNLGASEKLFF. The CDR3 region has the DNA TGCGCCAGCAGCCAGAACCTGGGGGCTAGTGAAAAACTGTTTTTT.

J is TRBJ1-6 and V is TRBV4-3; no clear D. Trimming left V 3 bases short and J 4 bases short, with 7 bases between. The CDR3 extends over 14 amino acids. Germline-derived CDR1 and CDR2 are LGHNA and YSLEER. Written as DNA, the CDR3 is TGCGCCAGCAGCCAGGAAAATTATAATTCACCCCTCCACTTT. This sequence encodes CASSQENYNSPLHF.

J is TRBJ1-6 and V is TRBV12-3 or TRBV12-4; D unresolved. This CDR3 is built from 15 residues. Deletions cut 1 base from V and 6 bases from J, with 10 bases between. CDR3 in DNA: TGTGCCAGCAGTTTAGGGGATACGCTTAATTCACCCCTCCACTTT. Protein sequence: CASSLGDTLNSPLHF.

This clonotype was detected once. The CDR3: CASSLVSGRQETQYF. In nucleotides, the CDR3 is TGTGCCAGCAGCTTAGTGAGCGGGAGGCAAGAGACCCAGTACTTC. The J gene is TRBJ2-5, the V gene TRBV7-8; 9 nucleotides line up with TRBD2. Per the germline V gene, CDR1 is SGHVS and CDR2 is FQNEAQ. This CDR3 region has 15 residues. After removal of 1 base from V and 2 bases from J, the junction contained 2 bases not matched to a gene.